These 15 T cell receptor beta chains originate from one sample sequenced in a study of molecular identifiers for immune sequencing clone quantification. Each CDR3 protein is one row after TCRdb ran MiXCR on the PCR reads. This table holds over 550,000 distinct CDR3 sequences, about 25% found once. Sequenced sample: naive CD8+ T cells from blood, with Jurkat cell RNA spiked in. As to subset: FACS-sorted CD8+CD4-CCR7+CD45RA+ naive T cells. These receptor sequences come from a human donor in good health. Some libraries in this study had Jurkat cell RNA spiked in.

Of note for this clonotype: The conserved phenylalanine or tryptophan is not found at the CDR3 terminus, so this likely reflects a read error. The chain is built from TRBV24-1 and TRBJ1-5, with D possibly TRBD1 on 5 matching bases. The CDR3 has 13 amino acids. Between the trimmed V and J ends, which lost 5 bases and 9 bases, there was a span of 13 bases. Germline CDR1 KGHDR, CDR2 SFDVKD. The CDR3 DNA reads TGTGCCACCAGTGTCGGGGGATTTCGGCCCCAGCATTTA. This encodes CATSVGGFRPQHL.

About this clonotype: A much more abundant neighbour one base away suggests this may be a read error. The chain combines TRBV3-1 with TRBJ1-3, with D uncertain. CDR1 and CDR2 from the germline V gene are LGHDT and YNNKEL (reference sequence). This CDR3 has 16 residues. Trimming stripped 0 bases from V and 2 bases from J, with 11 bases between. CDR3 sequence: CASSQDREIAGNTIYF. The CDR3 nucleotides read TGTGCCAGCAGCCAAGACAGAGAGATTGCTGGAAACACCATATATTTT.

This chain joins TRBV7-2 and TRBJ2-1, with TRBD2 matching over 10 bases. CDR1 is SGHTA and CDR2 is FQGNSA in the germline V gene. The CDR3 is made up of 16 amino acids. V shed 1 base and J 8 bases; nucleotides not matched to a gene: 8. CDR3 nucleotide sequence: TGTGCCAGCAGCTTAGGACTAGCGGGCTTGGGGGATGAGCAGTTCTTC. It translates to CASSLGLAGLGDEQFF.

The rearrangement links TRBV13 to TRBJ2-3; TRBD2 aligns across 13 bases. Germline values: CDR1 PRHDT, CDR2 FYEKMQ (reference sequence). The CDR3 length is 17 residues. V was clipped by 8 bases and J by 0 bases; unmatched bases: 8. The CDR3, as DNA: TGTGCCAGCGGCCCCGGACTAGCGGGGGCTAGCACAGATACGCAGTATTTT. Residues: CASGPGLAGASTDTQYF.

This clonotype has ten or more counts. The chain is built from TRBV29-1 and TRBJ2-3; 11 positions agree with TRBD2. The CDR3 consists of 18 residues. The J segment lost 0 bases and the V segment lost 6 bases, leaving 14 bases of the junction unmatched. CDR1 is SQVTM and CDR2 is ANQGSEA in the germline V gene. The CDR3: CSVGLGASGRTSTDTQYF. In DNA, the CDR3 is TGCAGCGTCGGCTTGGGGGCTAGCGGGAGGACCAGCACAGATACGCAGTATTTT.

The V gene is TRBV27, the J gene TRBJ1-1, with D possibly matching TRBD1 (5 bases). Trimming took 10 bases from V and 4 from J, leaving 25 bases between them. Germline V CDR1 and CDR2: MNHEY, SMNVEV (reference sequence). The CDR3 consists of 16 residues. The CDR3 protein is CANRLMVPGAPTEAFF. CDR3 nucleotide sequence: TGTGCCAACCGCCTAATGGTCCCCGGGGCCCCCACTGAAGCTTTCTTT.

This clonotype was recorded many times. The chain is built from TRBV20-1 and TRBJ1-4; no definite D call. V was pared by 6 bases and J by 5 bases, with 13 bases between. This CDR3 has 13 amino acids. CDR1 is DFQATT and CDR2 is SNEGSKA in the germline V gene (reference sequence). The CDR3 sequence is CSAIRPMNEKLFF. The CDR3 nucleotides are TGCAGTGCCATAAGACCGATGAATGAAAAACTGTTTTTT.

The rearrangement links TRBV10-2 to TRBJ2-3; 8 nucleotides line up with TRBD1. This CDR3 region has 16 residues. Germline CDR1 reads WSHSY; CDR2 reads SAAADI. The trim removed 4 bases at V and 2 bases at J, leaving 8 bases unmatched. CDR3 amino acids: CASSAEDRDFTDTQYF. In DNA form, the CDR3 reads TGCGCCAGCAGTGCAGAGGACAGGGACTTCACAGATACGCAGTATTTT.

A word on this clonotype: A much larger clone sits a single nucleotide away, making a read error possible. The gene calls are TRBV28 and TRBJ2-2; D not certain. Germline V gene data show CDR1 as MDHEN and CDR2 as SYDVKM. Trimming took off 10 bases at V and 0 bases at J, with 27 bases between the two ends. There are 19 residues in the CDR3. The chain's CDR3 is CATLSRLAGLFANTGELFF. CDR3 bases: TGTGCCACCCTTTCCCGTCTTGCAGGATTGTTCGCGAACACCGGGGAGCTGTTTTTT.

Concerning this clonotype: Relative to the germline gene, one junction end is altered; a read error may explain this. The gene calls are TRBV6-2 or TRBV6-3 and TRBJ2-7, with TRBD1 matching 7 bases. Germline CDR1 is MNHEY and CDR2 is SVGEGT. The CDR3 is 14 amino acids. The CDR3 nucleotides read TGTGCCAGCAGTTCGGGACAGCGAGCCTACGAGCCGTACTTC. It encodes CASSSGQRAYEPYF.

There are many counts of this clonotype. The chain couples TRBV7-2 to TRBJ1-1; TRBD1 might be the D (6 bases). V was shortened by 5 bases and J by 8 bases, with 15 bases between the two germline ends. Germline V lookup: CDR1 SGHTA, CDR2 FQGNSA. This CDR3 has 13 residues. CDR3 DNA: TGTGCCAGCAGCCCTAACAGGGTAGGCGAAGCTTTCTTT. Protein product: CASSPNRVGEAFF.

This clonotype was counted many times. The chain couples TRBV20-1 to TRBJ2-7; D is perhaps TRBD1 (6 bases). Trimming took off 3 bases at V and 2 bases at J, with 11 bases between the two ends. There are 13 residues in the CDR3. Germline CDR1 DFQATT, CDR2 SNEGSKA (reference sequence). The CDR3 reads CSARLGDTYEQYF. The CDR3 region has the DNA TGCAGTGCTAGGCTGGGGGACACCTACGAGCAGTACTTC.

The V call is TRBV6-2 or TRBV6-3, the J call TRBJ1-1; the match to TRBD1 covers 8 bases. J was trimmed by 1 base and V by 5 bases; bases with no gene match: 6. The length of the CDR3 is 15 residues. Germline V gene data show CDR1 as MNHEY and CDR2 as SVGEGT. CDR3 region: CASSLDRGTNTEAFF. In DNA, the CDR3 is TGTGCCAGCAGTCTTGACAGGGGTACGAACACTGAAGCTTTCTTT.

As concerns this clonotype: A read error may be the cause here, since a much bigger clone is one base away. The chain joins TRBV6-5 to TRBJ2-5, with 7 bases aligning to TRBD2. The CDR3 runs 14 residues. Germline values: CDR1 MNHEY, CDR2 SVGAGI. The CDR3 reads CAGSQIAGPETQYF. For the CDR3, the DNA is TGTGCCGGCAGCCAAATAGCGGGTCCAGAGACCCAGTACTTC.

This chain links TRBV5-6 with TRBJ2-7, with D hard to call. This CDR3 has 13 residues. V lost 0 bases, J lost 3 bases, and 7 bases lay in between. Germline V gene data show CDR1 as SGHDT and CDR2 as YYEEEE. The CDR3 region is CASSLAWSYEQYF. The CDR3 region has the DNA TGTGCCAGCAGCTTGGCGTGGAGCTACGAGCAGTACTTC.